The rows below give T cell receptor beta chains drawn from one sample of a study of shared clonotypes between healthy human individuals. The data were produced by immunoSEQ multiplex PCR, yet TCRdb's version contains in-frame clones alone and is incomplete. The sample lists roughly 1,600,000 clones; approximately 98.5% were seen once. Specimen: naive CD4+ T cells sorted from blood. The source is a man aged 25 to 40 in good health. Each CDR3 is given with its conserved first and last residue. A D gene is named only where the DNA matches it firmly. The size field is filled for only some rows; it gives once, few, many or a size class.

v_gene: TRBV28
j_gene: TRBJ1-1
d_gene: TRBD1
abundance: -
len: 18
CDR3nt: TGTGCCAGCAGTTCCTTCTCCGGGACAGGGTTATTGGAGACTGAAGCTTTCTTT
CDR3aa: CASSSFSGTGLLETEAFF

v_gene: TRBV7-2
j_gene: TRBJ2-1
d_gene: TRBD2
abundance: -
len: 16
CDR3nt: TGTGCCAGCAGCCAAACTCGGACTAGCAGCTACAATGAGCAGTTCTTC
CDR3aa: CASSQTRTSSYNEQFF

v_gene: TRBV2
j_gene: TRBJ2-7
d_gene: -
abundance: -
len: 16
CDR3nt: TGTGCCAGCAGTGAAGAGGCGGGCAACGTCTCCTACGAGCAGTACTTC
CDR3aa: CASSEEAGNVSYEQYF

v_gene: TRBV9
j_gene: TRBJ2-1
d_gene: TRBD1
abundance: once
len: 15
CDR3nt: TGTGCCAGCAGCAGGGACAGGTTTCTCTCCAATGAGCAGTTCTTC
CDR3aa: CASSRDRFLSNEQFF

v_gene: TRBV5-6
j_gene: TRBJ1-1
d_gene: -
abundance: -
len: 12
CDR3nt: TGTGCCAGCCGGTGGGGTGGGTCTGAAGCTTTCTTT
CDR3aa: CASRWGGSEAFF

v_gene: TRBV10-3
j_gene: TRBJ2-7
d_gene: -
abundance: -
len: 12
CDR3nt: TGTGCCATCAGTGAGAGGCAGCACGAGCAGTACTTC
CDR3aa: CAISERQHEQYF

v_gene: TRBV9
j_gene: TRBJ2-1
d_gene: -
abundance: -
len: 15
CDR3nt: TGTGCCAGCAGCGTAGGCGCGAGCTCCTACAATGAGCAGTTCTTC
CDR3aa: CASSVGASSYNEQFF

v_gene: TRBV19
j_gene: TRBJ1-1
d_gene: TRBD1
abundance: once
len: 14
CDR3nt: TGTGCCAGTATCCTCAACCGGGACAGGGCTGAAGCTTTCTTT
CDR3aa: CASILNRDRAEAFF

v_gene: TRBV28
j_gene: TRBJ1-2
d_gene: -
abundance: -
len: 17
CDR3nt: TGTGCCAGCAGTTCCCCCGCACCCGGGGCCGGTAACTATGGCTACACCTTC
CDR3aa: CASSSPAPGAGNYGYTF

v_gene: TRBV5-1
j_gene: TRBJ1-1
d_gene: TRBD1
abundance: -
len: 16
CDR3nt: TGCGCCAGCAGCCCGGCCGGGACAGTTTTAATGGGTGAAGCTTTCTTT
CDR3aa: CASSPAGTVLMGEAFF

v_gene: TRBV27
j_gene: TRBJ2-1
d_gene: -
abundance: -
len: 13
CDR3nt: TGTGCCAGCAGTTCCGGGGACTACAATGAGCAGTTCTTC
CDR3aa: CASSSGDYNEQFF

v_gene: TRBV18
j_gene: TRBJ2-7
d_gene: -
abundance: -
len: 15
CDR3nt: TGTGCCAGCTCACCCCCCTCGGTGGGGGCCTACGAGCAGTACTTC
CDR3aa: CASSPPSVGAYEQYF

v_gene: TRBV5-1
j_gene: TRBJ2-3
d_gene: -
abundance: -
len: 14
CDR3nt: TGCGCCAGCAGCCCGACCGAGGGGACAGATACGCAGTATTTT
CDR3aa: CASSPTEGTDTQYF

v_gene: TRBV19
j_gene: TRBJ2-7
d_gene: -
abundance: -
len: 14
CDR3nt: TGTGCCAGTAGTATACTCGGGGAGTCCTACGAGCAGTACTTC
CDR3aa: CASSILGESYEQYF

v_gene: TRBV11-2
j_gene: TRBJ1-5
d_gene: -
abundance: -
len: 14
CDR3nt: TGTGCCAGCAGCTTTAGACCGATCAATCAGCCCCAGCATTTT
CDR3aa: CASSFRPINQPQHF

v_gene: TRBV4-1
j_gene: TRBJ1-3
d_gene: -
abundance: -
len: 13
CDR3nt: TGCGCCAGCAGCCAAGCTCCAGGAAACACCATATATTTT
CDR3aa: CASSQAPGNTIYF

v_gene: TRBV27
j_gene: TRBJ2-1
d_gene: TRBD2
abundance: -
len: 19
CDR3nt: TGTGCCAGCAGTTCCTCACTAGCGGGAGGACCCTTCTCCTACAATGAGCAGTTCTTC
CDR3aa: CASSSSLAGGPFSYNEQFF

v_gene: TRBV28
j_gene: TRBJ1-5
d_gene: -
abundance: -
len: 15
CDR3nt: TGTGCCAGCGGAATACTCCAGGGCCACAATCAGCCCCAGCATTTT
CDR3aa: CASGILQGHNQPQHF

v_gene: TRBV7-2
j_gene: TRBJ1-1
d_gene: -
abundance: -
len: 15
CDR3nt: TGTGCCAGCAGCCCCCGGACACACATGAACACTGAAGCTTTCTTT
CDR3aa: CASSPRTHMNTEAFF

v_gene: TRBV15
j_gene: TRBJ2-7
d_gene: -
abundance: -
len: 15
CDR3nt: TGTGCCACCAGCAGCCTGGGGGGTGAGTCCTACGAGCAGTACTTC
CDR3aa: CATSSLGGESYEQYF

v_gene: TRBV18
j_gene: TRBJ1-3
d_gene: -
abundance: -
len: 16
CDR3nt: TGTGCCAGCTCACACGGGACCACAGCCTCTGGAAACACCATATATTTT
CDR3aa: CASSHGTTASGNTIYF

v_gene: TRBV7-6
j_gene: TRBJ2-3
d_gene: TRBD1
abundance: -
len: 16
CDR3nt: TGTGCCAGCACCTCCCGGACAGGGTGGGAGACAGATACGCAGTATTTT
CDR3aa: CASTSRTGWETDTQYF

v_gene: TRBV4-1
j_gene: TRBJ1-4
d_gene: -
abundance: -
len: 15
CDR3nt: TGCGCCAGCAGCCAAGGAGGAAACCGGGGTGAAAAACTGTTTTTT
CDR3aa: CASSQGGNRGEKLFF

v_gene: TRBV5-1
j_gene: TRBJ2-2
d_gene: -
abundance: -
len: 16
CDR3nt: TGCGCCAGCAGCGGCCCCGGGACGACGAACACCGGGGAGCTGTTTTTT
CDR3aa: CASSGPGTTNTGELFF

v_gene: TRBV9
j_gene: TRBJ2-1
d_gene: -
abundance: once
len: 14
CDR3nt: TGTGCCAGCAGCGTAGGTTCTAGTAACAATGAGCAGTTCTTC
CDR3aa: CASSVGSSNNEQFF

v_gene: TRBV5-7
j_gene: TRBJ1-5
d_gene: -
abundance: -
len: 13
CDR3nt: TGTGCCAGCAGCACCCTTGGGAATCAGCCCCAGCATTTT
CDR3aa: CASSTLGNQPQHF

v_gene: TRBV25-1
j_gene: TRBJ2-2
d_gene: TRBD1
abundance: -
len: 13
CDR3nt: TGTGCCAGCAGACACAGGGGGACCGGGGAGCTGTTTTTT
CDR3aa: CASRHRGTGELFF

v_gene: TRBV11-2
j_gene: TRBJ2-1
d_gene: TRBD1
abundance: once
len: 16
CDR3nt: TGTGCCAGCAGCTTAGTAAGGGACAGCTCCTACAATGAGCAGTTCTTC
CDR3aa: CASSLVRDSSYNEQFF

v_gene: TRBV18
j_gene: TRBJ1-1
d_gene: -
abundance: -
len: 13
CDR3nt: TGTGCCAGCTCAGGACAAACGAACACTGAAGCTTTCTTT
CDR3aa: CASSGQTNTEAFF

v_gene: TRBV7-6
j_gene: TRBJ1-2
d_gene: TRBD1
abundance: -
len: 14
CDR3nt: TGTGCCAGCAGCCTAGACAGGGGTAACTATGGCTACACCTTC
CDR3aa: CASSLDRGNYGYTF

v_gene: TRBV5-8
j_gene: TRBJ2-7
d_gene: -
abundance: once
len: 14
CDR3nt: TGTGCCAGCAGCTCACGGATAGGGTTCTACGAGCAGTACTTC
CDR3aa: CASSSRIGFYEQYF

v_gene: TRBV5-1
j_gene: TRBJ2-5
d_gene: TRBD1
abundance: -
len: 13
CDR3nt: TGCGCCAGCAGCATACAGGGGGCAGAGACCCAGTACTTC
CDR3aa: CASSIQGAETQYF

v_gene: TRBV18
j_gene: TRBJ2-1
d_gene: -
abundance: -
len: 16
CDR3nt: TGTGCCAGCTCTGCGGCAGGGATTATGAATTACAATGAGCAGTTCTTC
CDR3aa: CASSAAGIMNYNEQFF

v_gene: TRBV29-1
j_gene: TRBJ2-5
d_gene: TRBD2
abundance: -
len: 17
CDR3nt: TGCAGCGTTGCCCGAAGACTAGCGGGAGATCGGCAGGAGACCCAGTACTTC
CDR3aa: CSVARRLAGDRQETQYF

v_gene: TRBV18
j_gene: TRBJ2-3
d_gene: TRBD2
abundance: -
len: 19
CDR3nt: TGTGCCAGCTCACCCCTAGGACTAGCGGGTACATCATTAGGAGATACGCAGTATTTT
CDR3aa: CASSPLGLAGTSLGDTQYF

v_gene: TRBV9
j_gene: TRBJ2-7
d_gene: TRBD2
abundance: once
len: 16
CDR3nt: TGTGCCAGCAGCGTTGCGACTAGCGGGGGGCCCTACGAGCAGTACTTC
CDR3aa: CASSVATSGGPYEQYF

v_gene: TRBV5-1
j_gene: TRBJ1-1
d_gene: -
abundance: -
len: 17
CDR3nt: TGCGCCAGCAGCTCCGGTATCGTTGGGGCAATGAACACTGAAGCTTTCTTT
CDR3aa: CASSSGIVGAMNTEAFF

v_gene: TRBV7-6
j_gene: TRBJ2-5
d_gene: -
abundance: -
len: 14
CDR3nt: TGTGCCAGCAGGCAGGGGAGTAATTCGGAGACCCAGTACTTC
CDR3aa: CASRQGSNSETQYF

v_gene: TRBV7-8
j_gene: TRBJ2-3
d_gene: TRBD2
abundance: -
len: 19
CDR3nt: TGTGCCAGCAGCTTAGATGTTTCCAGCGGGACTATAGGCACAGATACGCAGTATTTT
CDR3aa: CASSLDVSSGTIGTDTQYF

v_gene: TRBV9
j_gene: TRBJ2-7
d_gene: -
abundance: -
len: 17
CDR3nt: TGTGCCAGCAGCGTAGACCCTTCCGCAGGCACGAGGGTCGAGCAGTACTTC
CDR3aa: CASSVDPSAGTRVEQYF

v_gene: TRBV27
j_gene: TRBJ2-1
d_gene: -
abundance: -
len: 12
CDR3nt: TGTGCCAGCAGTTCCGACTACAATGAGCAGTTCTTC
CDR3aa: CASSSDYNEQFF

v_gene: TRBV7-2
j_gene: TRBJ1-1
d_gene: TRBD1
abundance: -
len: 13
CDR3nt: TGTGCCAGCAGCTCCGACAGGGAAACTGAAGCTTTCTTT
CDR3aa: CASSSDRETEAFF

v_gene: TRBV5-1
j_gene: TRBJ2-7
d_gene: -
abundance: -
len: 13
CDR3nt: TGCGCCAGCAGCGGGGGCCTTGGGAACGAGCAGTACTTC
CDR3aa: CASSGGLGNEQYF